Following are 22 T cell receptor beta chains from one sample sequenced in a study of cytomegalovirus exposure and HLA in healthy donors (dated by TCRdb to the late 2010s). Library preparation used the immunoSEQ multiplex PCR assay. Imported from immuneACCESS, the table was reduced by TCRdb to in-frame sequences with V and J called. These copies leave out some clones; in studies compared against another copy, an unresolved V gene accounts for under half, and the cause of the remainder is not known. The sample table shows over 150,000 clones, and around 83% are seen once. Of the sample, 13% is held by the ten largest clones. Sequenced: PBMCs. The receptors come from a woman aged 30 to 39 in good health and CMV-seropositive.

J is TRBJ1-4 and V is TRBV4-2; 8 nucleotides agree with TRBD1. This CDR3 is built from 17 residues. After removal of 1 base from V and 8 bases from J, the junction contained 12 bases not matched to a gene. The germline gives CDR1 LGHNA, CDR2 YNFKEQ. CDR3 sequence reads: CASSQVWGTGRGEKLFF. In DNA, the CDR3 is TGTGCCAGCAGCCAAGTCTGGGGGACAGGCCGGGGGGAAAAACTGTTTTTT.

This chain links TRBV5-1 with TRBJ1-2, with 10 bases fitting TRBD1. Trimming cost V 0 bases and J 8 bases; bases outside gene matches: 10. The CDR3 runs to 16 residues. Looked up from germline, CDR1 is SGHRS and CDR2 is YFSETQ. This chain's CDR3 is CASSLAPTGGGGGYTF. CDR3 DNA: TGCGCCAGCAGCTTGGCCCCGACAGGGGGCGGTGGGGGCTACACCTTC.

This chain links TRBV5-1 with TRBJ2-1; 7 nucleotides line up with TRBD1. Germline V lookup: CDR1 SGHRS, CDR2 YFSETQ. The CDR3 is made up of 14 amino acids. Trimming removed 3 bases from V and 5 bases from J; junction bases left unmatched: 5. The CDR3 bases are TGCGCCAGCAGCTCGACAGGGTTCCACAATGAGCAGTTCTTC. The encoded protein is CASSSTGFHNEQFF.

CDR3 in DNA: TGCGCCAGCAGCTTGGGACCGTGGAACGAGGTAGCAGAGACCCAGTACTTC. Translated, it gives CASSLGPWNEVAETQYF. This chain joins TRBV5-1 and TRBJ2-5; D is uncertain. Germline CDR1 and CDR2: SGHRS and YFSETQ. V was shortened by 0 bases and J by 4 bases, with 19 bases between the two germline ends. CDR3 length: 17 residues.

The chain couples TRBV6-1 to TRBJ2-3; 8 bases are shared with TRBD2. The length of the CDR3 is 14 residues. The V and J ends lost 7 bases and 1 base, in that order; junction bases with no gene match: 4. Germline V gene sequence: CDR1 MNHNS, CDR2 SASEGT. This CDR3 is CASKREGRTDTQYF. CDR3 DNA: TGTGCCAGCAAACGGGAGGGCCGCACAGATACGCAGTATTTT.

This clone was detected once. The chain has TRBV11-3 and TRBJ2-2; the D gene is possibly TRBD1 (6 bases). The germline CDR1 and CDR2 sequences are SGHNT and YENEEA. The CDR3 covers 16 residues. V shed 1 base and J shed 3 bases, with 12 bases lying between them. The CDR3 protein is CASSLGQATDTGELFF. In DNA form, the CDR3 reads TGTGCCAGCAGCTTAGGACAGGCTACTGACACCGGGGAGCTGTTTTTT.

The chain uses TRBV30 and TRBJ2-3; 13 bases map to TRBD2. The CDR3 is 14 residues long. V was pared by 3 bases and J by 8 bases, with 5 bases of the junction left unmatched. Germline CDR1 reads GTSNPN; CDR2 reads SVGIG (reference sequence). This CDR3 reads CAWRLAGGPATQYF. CDR3 in DNA: TGTGCCTGGAGACTAGCGGGAGGGCCGGCTACGCAGTATTTT.

The rearrangement links TRBV4-1 to TRBJ2-1, with 7 bases aligning to TRBD2. This CDR3 has 13 residues. Trimming cost V 0 bases and J 9 bases; bases outside gene matches: 2. CDR1 and CDR2 from the germline V gene are MGHRA and YSYEKL. CDR3 sequence (DNA): TGCGCCAGCAGCCAAGAGGGACTACGTGAGCAGTTCTTC. It encodes CASSQEGLREQFF.

The rearrangement links TRBV7-6 to TRBJ1-2; D is possibly TRBD1 (5 bases). Germline lookup yields CDR1 SGHVS and CDR2 FNYEAQ. CDR3 size: 15 residues. V lost 8 bases and J 1 base, leaving 17 bases between the germline ends. For the CDR3, the DNA is TGTGCCAGCGCGGGTGGGGGGGACCGTAACTATGGCTACACCTTC. It is translated as CASAGGGDRNYGYTF. The entire variable domain, with the rest obtained from reference TRBV7-6 and TRBJ1-2, is as follows: GAGVSQSPRYKVTKRGQDVALRCDPISGHVSLYWYRQALGQGPEFLTYFNYEAQQDKSGLPNDRFSAERPEGSISTLTIQRTEQRDSAMYRCASAGGGDRNYGYTFGSGTRLTVV.

CDR3 residues: CASSLYRTGGEAFF. The DNA of the CDR3 is TGCGCCAGCAGCTTGTACCGGACAGGGGGCGAAGCTTTCTTT. The chain uses TRBV5-1 and TRBJ1-1; 11 nucleotides match TRBD1. The germline V gene has CDR1 SGHRS and CDR2 YFSETQ. There are 14 residues in the CDR3. The V and J ends lost 1 base and 8 bases, in that order; junction bases with no gene match: 4.

In this sample, this clone turned up once. The chain employs TRBV28 and TRBJ1-2; maybe TRBD1 (5 bases). Germline CDR1 and CDR2: MDHEN and SYDVKM. Trimming removed 7 bases from V and 4 bases from J, with 22 bases in between. The CDR3 loop spans 16 amino acids. The DNA for the CDR3 is TGTGCCAGCAAGTCGGGGGGTGGGGCGAAAGTCTATGGCTACACCTTC. This codes for CASKSGGGAKVYGYTF.

This chain uses TRBV29-1 with TRBJ2-2, with 11 bases that match TRBD1. This CDR3 comprises 14 residues. CDR1 and CDR2 from the germline V gene are SQVTM and ANQGSEA. The trim removed 2 bases at V and 6 bases at J, leaving 2 bases unmatched. CDR3 amino acids: CSVERDRGAGELFF. The CDR3 nucleotides are TGCAGCGTTGAACGGGACAGGGGGGCCGGGGAGCTGTTTTTT.

This chain uses TRBV27 with TRBJ2-1; D is perhaps TRBD2 (7 bases). This CDR3 comprises 16 residues. CDR1 MNHEY and CDR2 SMNVEV come from the germline V gene (reference sequence). Trimming left V 2 bases short and J 2 bases short, with 13 bases between. The CDR3 sequence: CASSLPAGDTYNEQFF. CDR3 in DNA: TGTGCCAGCAGTTTACCGGCGGGGGACACCTACAATGAGCAGTTCTTC.

Only one count was recorded for this clone. The CDR3 nucleotides read TGTGCCAGCACGGACAGGGGTGACGGTGAGCAGTTCTTC. It codes for CASTDRGDGEQFF. V is TRBV7-9 and J is TRBJ2-1; 9 nucleotides agree with TRBD1. The CDR3 has 13 amino acids. After removal of 7 bases from V and 9 bases from J, the junction contained 7 bases not matched to a gene. CDR1 SEHNR and CDR2 FQNEAQ come from the germline V gene (reference sequence).

The chain combines TRBV5-4 with TRBJ2-7; 8 positions match TRBD1. Germline CDR1 reads SGHNT; CDR2 reads YYREEE (reference sequence). The CDR3 runs 15 residues. J was trimmed by 3 bases and V by 0 bases; bases with no gene match: 5. In nucleotides, the CDR3 is TGTGCCAGCAGCTTGGGAGGACAGGGAAACTACGAGCAGTACTTC. As protein: CASSLGGQGNYEQYF.

The chain recombines TRBV28 with TRBJ1-2, with a possible D match to TRBD1 (6 bases). The V gene lost 4 bases and the J gene lost 4 bases, with 10 bases spanning the gap. CDR3 length: 13 amino acids. Germline V gene lookup returns CDR1 MDHEN and CDR2 SYDVKM. The CDR3 here is CASSSGQPYGYTF. CDR3 bases: TGTGCCAGCAGTTCAGGACAGCCCTATGGCTACACCTTC.

The chain recombines TRBV30 with TRBJ1-2; a weak D match, TRBD1 (5 bases). The germline V and J ends were trimmed by 6 bases and 4 bases, with 15 bases remaining between them. Germline loops: CDR1 GTSNPN, CDR2 SVGIG (reference sequence). This CDR3 is 13 amino acids long. CDR3 sequence: CACANWTFYGYTF. DNA of the CDR3: TGTGCCTGTGCAAACTGGACATTCTATGGCTACACCTTC. Variable domain in full (rest from reference TRBV30 and TRBJ1-2): SQTIHQWPATLVQPVGSPLSLECTVEGTSNPNLYWYRQAAGRGLQLLFYSVGIGQISSEVPQNLSASRPQDRQFILSSKKLLLSDSGFYLCACANWTFYGYTFGSGTRLTVV.

This clone was seen more than once but under ten times. This chain connects TRBV5-6 to TRBJ2-3; the match to TRBD2 covers 11 bases. CDR1 SGHDT and CDR2 YYEEEE come from the germline V gene. With 5 bases clipped from V and 1 base from J, the junction kept 0 bases outside the gene matches. The CDR3 has 14 residues. The CDR3 protein is CASRLAGGTDTQYF. The CDR3 coding sequence is TGTGCCAGCAGACTAGCGGGAGGCACAGATACGCAGTATTTT.

The chain recombines TRBV27 with TRBJ2-1, with unresolved D. The CDR3 is made up of 13 amino acids. Germline V gene sequence: CDR1 MNHEY, CDR2 SMNVEV (reference sequence). Trimming cost V 2 bases and J 10 bases, with 12 bases left between them. The CDR3: CASSLPSLPEQFF. The CDR3 DNA reads TGTGCCAGCAGTTTACCTTCGCTACCCGAGCAGTTCTTC.

V and J are TRBV5-1 and TRBJ2-7, with TRBD2 matching over 7 bases. Germline-derived CDR1 and CDR2 are SGHRS and YFSETQ. The V gene end was trimmed by 1 base and the J gene end by 2 bases; junction bases not matched to a gene: 3. The CDR3 runs to 14 residues. DNA for the CDR3: TGCGCCAGCAGCTTGCCTAGCGGTACCTACGAGCAGTACTTC. It is translated as CASSLPSGTYEQYF.

The chain has TRBV2 and TRBJ2-1, with D maybe TRBD2 (6 bases). The germline gives CDR1 SNHLY, CDR2 FYNNEI. Trimming cost V 5 bases and J 2 bases, with 13 bases left between them. The CDR3 extends over 15 amino acids. This CDR3 reads CASSSGRNTYNEQFF. Written as DNA, the CDR3 is TGTGCCAGCAGTTCTGGGAGGAACACCTACAATGAGCAGTTCTTC.

The gene calls are TRBV6-1 and TRBJ2-7; TRBD1 matches 10 bases. Looked up from germline, CDR1 is MNHNS and CDR2 is SASEGT. V dropped 4 bases and J dropped 7; count of bases not matched to a gene: 4. The CDR3 runs 13 residues. The DNA for the CDR3 is TGTGCCAGCAGTGGGGGACAGGGGAGGGAGCAGTACTTC. This sequence encodes CASSGGQGREQYF.